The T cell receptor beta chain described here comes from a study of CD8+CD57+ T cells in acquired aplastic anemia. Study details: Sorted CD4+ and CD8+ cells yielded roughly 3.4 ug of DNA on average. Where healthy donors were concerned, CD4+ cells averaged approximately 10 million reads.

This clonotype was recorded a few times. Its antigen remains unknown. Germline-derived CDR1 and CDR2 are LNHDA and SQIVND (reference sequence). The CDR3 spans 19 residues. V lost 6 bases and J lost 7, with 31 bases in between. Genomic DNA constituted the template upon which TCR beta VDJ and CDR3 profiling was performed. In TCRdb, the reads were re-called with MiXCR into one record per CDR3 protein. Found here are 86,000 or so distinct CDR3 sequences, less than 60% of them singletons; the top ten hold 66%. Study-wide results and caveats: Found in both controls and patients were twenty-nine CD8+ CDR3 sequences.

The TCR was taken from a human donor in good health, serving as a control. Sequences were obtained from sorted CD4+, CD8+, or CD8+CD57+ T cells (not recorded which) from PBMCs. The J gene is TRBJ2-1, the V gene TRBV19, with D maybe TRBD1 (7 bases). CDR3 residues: CASSLLSSESGGPWNEQFF. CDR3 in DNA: TGTGCCAGTAGCCTCCTCTCTAGCGAATCAGGGGGGCCTTGGAATGAGCAGTTCTTC. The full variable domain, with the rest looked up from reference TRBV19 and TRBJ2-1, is DGGITQSPKYLFRKEGQNVTLSCEQNLNHDAMYWYRQDPGQGLRLIYYSQIVNDFQKGDIAEGYSVSREKKESFPLTVTSAQKNPTAFYLCASSLLSSESGGPWNEQFFGPGTRLTVL.